The T cell receptor beta chain described here comes from a study of OX40 agonist ivuxolimab in advanced cancers. In the study overall: Patients' therapy was ivuxolimab, an antibody that acts as an agonist of OX40 (CD134).

Study-wide points: CD4+ and CD8+ blood T cells expanded clonally by week 6 at 0.1 to 3.0 mg/kg.

Germline V gene lookup returns CDR1 SEHNR and CDR2 FQNEAQ (reference sequence). This CDR3 is built from 14 residues. V was pared by 1 base and J by 1 base, with 7 bases between. Profiled with immunoSEQ multiplex PCR; TCRdb holds only in-frame clones, not every one. The sample carries approximately 54,000 clones, 80% to 85% recorded once. As regards this clone: Its specificity is unknown.

The clonotype was recovered from an adult with an advanced solid tumor such as melanoma, head and neck, liver or kidney cancer. The source material was CD4+ or CD8+ T cells sorted from blood, sampled in a trial of the OX40 agonist ivuxolimab. V is TRBV7-9 and J is TRBJ2-5; D unclear. As DNA, the CDR3 is TGTGCCAGCAGCTTAGACCTGCTCCAAGAGACCCAGTACTTC. Its translation: CASSLDLLQETQYF.